The 21 T cell receptor beta chains below come from one sample, sequenced in a study of CD4 T cells in relation to SARS-CoV-2 and coronaviruses. Unexposed donor CD4+ T cells date from about 2011-2018, before the COVID-19 pandemic. After ten to eleven days of culture, CD4+ T cells were isolated. These receptors lack a known antigen. Sequenced by immunoSEQ multiplex PCR; TCRdb stores in-frame clones only, minus some. The sample lists roughly 12,000 clones, 70% to 85% seen once, with approximately 14% in the top ten. Material: CD4+ T cells from PBMCs, cultured in vitro. These receptors were taken from a human donor in good health.

This rearrangement joins TRBV6-5 to TRBJ1-1; D is uncertain. The CDR3 length is 11 residues. CDR1 is MNHEY, CDR2 SVGAGI, per germline. V was shortened by 10 bases and J by 3 bases, with 9 bases between the two germline ends. CDR3 loop: CATTQHTEAFF. CDR3 DNA sequence: TGTGCCACCACACAACACACTGAAGCTTTCTTT.

The chain employs TRBV19 and TRBJ2-1; 8 bases are shared with TRBD1. Germline V gene lookup returns CDR1 LNHDA and CDR2 SQIVND (reference sequence). The CDR3 runs 12 residues. The V segment lost 6 bases and the J segment 6 bases; nucleotides outside the gene matches: 1. Here the CDR3 DNA reads TGTGCCAGTAGAGACAGGGGCAATGAGCAGTTCTTC. This codes for CASRDRGNEQFF.

The chain carries TRBV25-1 and TRBJ1-2, with a tentative D call TRBD1 (5 bases). Germline V gene sequence: CDR1 MGHDK, CDR2 SYGVNS. This CDR3 comprises 15 residues. Between the trimmed V and J ends, which lost 1 base and 6 bases, there was a span of 15 bases. CDR3 residues: CASSESGHRFHGYTF. CDR3 DNA sequence: TGTGCCAGCAGTGAATCAGGACACCGCTTCCATGGCTACACCTTC.

The chain links TRBV12-5 to TRBJ2-5, with 11 bases aligning to TRBD2. CDR1 is LGHNT, CDR2 FRNRAP, per germline. CDR3 length: 16 amino acids. V was clipped by 3 bases and J by 1 base; unmatched bases: 4. The CDR3 sequence: CASGLGLAGSQETQYF. The CDR3 region has the DNA TGTGCTAGTGGTTTAGGACTAGCGGGCAGCCAAGAGACCCAGTACTTC.

This rearrangement joins TRBV7-9 to TRBJ1-5; no reliable D call. This CDR3 comprises 14 residues. The V end lost 6 bases, the J end lost 4 bases, and 13 bases lay between the germline ends. CDR1 and CDR2 (germline): SEHNR, FQNEAQ (reference sequence). CDR3 coding DNA: TGTGCCAGCAGTGAAAATGGGGTAAATCAGCCCCAGCATTTT. This gives the protein CASSENGVNQPQHF.

The chain is built from TRBV18 and TRBJ1-5; the D is unclear. Trimming pared 3 bases from V and 7 bases from J, leaving 10 bases between. The germline CDR1 and CDR2 sequences are KGHSH and LQKENI. This CDR3 is 13 amino acids long. CDR3 in amino acids: CASSPDDSQPQHF. For the CDR3, the DNA is TGTGCCAGCTCACCCGATGATTCACAGCCCCAGCATTTT.

This clone has only a few counts. The rearrangement links TRBV6-6 to TRBJ1-4, with 7 bases fitting TRBD1. Germline-derived CDR1 and CDR2 are MNHNY and SVGAGI (reference sequence). The CDR3 consists of 14 residues. The J segment lost 6 bases and the V segment lost 6 bases, leaving 7 bases of the junction unmatched. CDR3 protein: CASSPRGQHEKLFF. For the CDR3, the DNA is TGTGCCAGCAGCCCAAGGGGACAGCATGAAAAACTGTTTTTT.

The J gene is TRBJ1-5, the V gene TRBV28; the D is unclear. V was trimmed by 5 bases and J by 4 bases, leaving 3 bases between them. This CDR3 has 11 amino acids. Germline CDR1 reads MDHEN; CDR2 reads SYDVKM. In DNA form, the CDR3 reads TGTGCCAGCAGTGGGAATCAGCCCCAGCATTTT. Its translation is CASSGNQPQHF.

V is TRBV7-3 and J is TRBJ2-6, with 8 nucleotides matching TRBD1. Germline V gene data show CDR1 as SGHTA and CDR2 as FQGTGA. This CDR3 is built from 17 residues. The J segment lost 0 bases and the V segment lost 5 bases, leaving 6 bases of the junction unmatched. The CDR3 DNA follows: TGTGCCAGCAGCCAGGACAGGGTCTCCTCTGGGGCCAACGTCCTGACTTTC. This encodes CASSQDRVSSGANVLTF. Complete variable domain (other parts from reference TRBV7-3 and TRBJ2-6): GAGVSQTPSNKVTEKGKYVELRCDPISGHTALYWYRQSLGQGPEFLIYFQGTGAADDSGLPNDRFFAVRPEGSVSTLKIQRTERGDSAVYLCASSQDRVSSGANVLTFGAGSRLTVL.

The V call is TRBV4-2, the J call TRBJ2-2; no clear D. Germline CDR1 is LGHNA and CDR2 is YNFKEQ. The CDR3 is 13 amino acids. The V end was cut by 1 base, the J end by 7 bases, with 7 bases between. In DNA, the CDR3 is TGTGCCAGCAGCCAAGCGGTCGGCGGGGAGCTGTTTTTT. This translates into CASSQAVGGELFF.

The chain joins TRBV24-1 to TRBJ2-2, with D possibly matching TRBD2 (6 bases). Per germline, CDR1 KGHDR and CDR2 SFDVKD. The CDR3 has 14 amino acids. V lost 9 bases and J lost 6, with 16 bases in between. This chain's CDR3 is CATSNGGLAGELFF. The DNA of the CDR3 is TGTGCCACCTCCAATGGGGGGTTGGCCGGGGAGCTGTTTTTT.

The chain couples TRBV7-2 to TRBJ2-5; D is possibly TRBD2 (7 bases). V lost 3 bases to trimming and J lost 3 bases, with 11 bases between them. The CDR3 covers 14 residues. The germline gives CDR1 SGHTA, CDR2 FQGNSA. The CDR3 DNA reads TGTGCCAGCAGCTTTTGGGGGGGCAAAGAGACCCAGTACTTC. This gives the protein CASSFWGGKETQYF. The full variable domain, rest sourced from reference TRBV7-2 and TRBJ2-5, is GAGVSQSPSNKVTEKGKDVELRCDPISGHTALYWYRQSLGQGLEFLIYFQGNSAPDKSGLPSDRFSAERTGGSVSTLTIQRTQQEDSAVYLCASSFWGGKETQYFGPGTRLLVL.

This clone has a handful of counts. The chain couples TRBV5-1 to TRBJ1-3; no reliable D call. Trimming shortened V by 4 bases and J by 2 bases, and 13 bases separated the two germline ends. The germline V gene has CDR1 SGHRS and CDR2 YFSETQ. This CDR3 region has 15 residues. The CDR3 DNA follows: TGCGCCAGCAGCGCAGATGGGAGGACTGGAAACACCATATATTTT. Its translation: CASSADGRTGNTIYF.

The CDR3 coding sequence is TGTGCCAGCAGCCAAGAGGGGACCACTCCTCCTCGGACCCAGTACTTC. Encoded protein: CASSQEGTTPPRTQYF. The chain is built from TRBV3-1 (or the pseudogene TRBV3-2) and TRBJ2-5; possibly TRBD1 or TRBD2 for D (5 bases each). The CDR3 has 16 residues. Germline loops: CDR1 LGHDT, CDR2 YNNKEL (reference sequence). Trimming pared 0 bases from V and 7 bases from J, leaving 18 bases between.

The chain is built from TRBV3-1 (or the pseudogene TRBV3-2) and TRBJ1-3; perhaps TRBD1 as D (6 bases). V was pared by 5 bases and J by 5 bases, with 16 bases between. This CDR3 has 15 amino acids. The germline CDR1 and CDR2 sequences are LGHDT and YNNKEL (reference sequence). CDR3 nucleotide sequence: TGTGCCAGCAGCAGATGGATTGGGGGCAGAAACACCATATATTTT. This translates into CASSRWIGGRNTIYF.

The CDR3 DNA follows: TGTGCCAGCAGCCCTCAGGGCCTCTACGAGCAGTACTTC. This encodes CASSPQGLYEQYF. The chain couples TRBV11-2 to TRBJ2-7, with TRBD1 as a possible D gene (5 bases). CDR1 and CDR2 (germline): SGHAT, FQNNGV. The CDR3 runs to 13 residues. The germline V and J ends were trimmed by 5 bases and 3 bases, with 11 bases remaining between them.

V gene TRBV7-8 combines with J gene TRBJ2-1, with a weak D call TRBD2 (6 bases). The CDR3 has 17 residues. From germline, CDR1 is SGHVS and CDR2 FQNEAQ. The V and J ends lost 3 bases and 3 bases respectively, with 18 bases between them. The CDR3 reads CASSLGWRGAGYNEQFF. Here the CDR3 DNA reads TGTGCCAGCAGCTTGGGGTGGCGGGGAGCGGGCTACAATGAGCAGTTCTTC.

In this sample, this clone turned up a few times. This chain connects TRBV18 to TRBJ2-2; D perhaps matches TRBD1 (5 bases). V was clipped by 4 bases and J by 0 bases, with 12 bases between them. This CDR3 has 16 amino acids. Looked up from germline, CDR1 is KGHSH and CDR2 is LQKENI. CDR3: CASSHTGDANTGELFF. The CDR3 nucleotides are TGTGCCAGCTCACACACAGGCGACGCGAACACCGGGGAGCTGTTTTTT.

The chain links TRBV24-1 to TRBJ2-1; no clear D gene. V lost 2 bases and J 5 bases, leaving 3 bases between the germline ends. CDR1 and CDR2 (germline): KGHDR, SFDVKD. The CDR3 is 12 residues long. In DNA, the CDR3 is TGTGCCACCAGTGATTCGCACAATGAGCAGTTCTTC. This gives the protein CATSDSHNEQFF.

V is TRBV4-2 and J is TRBJ1-3; no clear D. The CDR3 runs 14 residues. Per the germline V gene, CDR1 is LGHNA and CDR2 is YNFKEQ. V shed 5 bases and J shed 4 bases, with 12 bases lying between them. The CDR3 DNA reads as TGTGCCAGCAGCAACAGAGATTCAGGAAACACCATATATTTT. It is translated as CASSNRDSGNTIYF.

CDR3 in amino acids: CASSSLALYNEQFF. The CDR3 nucleotides read TGTGCCAGCAGCTCCTTGGCATTATACAATGAGCAGTTCTTC. The V call is TRBV11-2, the J call TRBJ2-1; D unresolved. The CDR3 has 14 amino acids. Germline V gene sequence: CDR1 SGHAT, CDR2 FQNNGV. Trimming took off 4 bases at V and 4 bases at J, with 11 bases between the two ends.